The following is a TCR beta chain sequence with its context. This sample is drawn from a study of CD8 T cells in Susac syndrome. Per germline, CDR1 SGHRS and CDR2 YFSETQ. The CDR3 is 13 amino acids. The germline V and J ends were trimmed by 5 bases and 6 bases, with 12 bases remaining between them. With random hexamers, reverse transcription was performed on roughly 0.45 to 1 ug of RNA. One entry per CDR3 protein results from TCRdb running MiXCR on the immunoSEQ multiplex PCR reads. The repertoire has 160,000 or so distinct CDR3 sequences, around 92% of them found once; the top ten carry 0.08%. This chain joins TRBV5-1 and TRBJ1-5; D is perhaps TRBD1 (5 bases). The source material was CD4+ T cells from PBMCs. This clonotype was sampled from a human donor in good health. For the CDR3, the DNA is TGCGCCAGCAGGGCGACAGTCTCTCAGCCCCAGCATTTT. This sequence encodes CASRATVSQPQHF.